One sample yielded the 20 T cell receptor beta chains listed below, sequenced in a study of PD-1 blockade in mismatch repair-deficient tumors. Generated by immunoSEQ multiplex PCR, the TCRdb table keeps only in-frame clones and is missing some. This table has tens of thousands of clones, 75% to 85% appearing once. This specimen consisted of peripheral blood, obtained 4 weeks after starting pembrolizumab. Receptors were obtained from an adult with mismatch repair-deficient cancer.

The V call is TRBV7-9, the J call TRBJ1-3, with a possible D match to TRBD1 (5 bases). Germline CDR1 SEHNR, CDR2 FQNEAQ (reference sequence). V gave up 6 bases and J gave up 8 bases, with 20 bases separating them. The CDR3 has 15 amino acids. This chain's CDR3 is CASRSTAGVRHTIYF. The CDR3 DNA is TGTGCCAGCAGATCCACCGCGGGGGTAAGACACACCATATATTTT.

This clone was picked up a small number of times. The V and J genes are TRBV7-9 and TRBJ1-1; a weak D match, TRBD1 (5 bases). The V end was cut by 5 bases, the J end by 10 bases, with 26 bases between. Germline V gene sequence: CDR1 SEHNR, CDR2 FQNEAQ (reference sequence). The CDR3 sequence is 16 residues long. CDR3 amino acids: CASSAGSGTDSKGAFF. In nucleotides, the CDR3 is TGTGCCAGCAGCGCCGGTAGCGGGACGGATAGCAAGGGAGCTTTCTTT.

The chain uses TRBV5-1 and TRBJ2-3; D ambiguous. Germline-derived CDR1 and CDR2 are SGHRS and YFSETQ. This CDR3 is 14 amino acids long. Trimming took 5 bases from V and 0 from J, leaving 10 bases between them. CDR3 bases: TGCGCCAGCAGTCCCTTTCAAAGCACAGATACGCAGTATTTT. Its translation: CASSPFQSTDTQYF.

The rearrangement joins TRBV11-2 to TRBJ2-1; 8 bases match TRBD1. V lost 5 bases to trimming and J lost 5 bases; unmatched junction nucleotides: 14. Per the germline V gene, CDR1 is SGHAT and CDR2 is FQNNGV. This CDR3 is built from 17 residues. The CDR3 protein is CASSPSARTGINNEQFF. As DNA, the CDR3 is TGTGCCAGCAGCCCGAGTGCCAGGACAGGGATTAACAATGAGCAGTTCTTC.

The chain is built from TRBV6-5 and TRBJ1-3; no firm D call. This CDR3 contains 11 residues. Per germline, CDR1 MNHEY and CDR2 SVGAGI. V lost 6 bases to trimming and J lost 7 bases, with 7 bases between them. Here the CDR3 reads CASRTGNTIYF. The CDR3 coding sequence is TGTGCCAGCAGGACGGGGAACACCATATATTTT.

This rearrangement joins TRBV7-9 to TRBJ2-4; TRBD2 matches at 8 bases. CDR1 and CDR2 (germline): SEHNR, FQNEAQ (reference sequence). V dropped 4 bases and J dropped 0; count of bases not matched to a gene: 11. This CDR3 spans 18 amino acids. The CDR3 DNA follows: TGTGCCAGCAGCTCGTCTCAGAGCGGGAGCGAAGCCAAAAACATTCAGTACTTC. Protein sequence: CASSSSQSGSEAKNIQYF. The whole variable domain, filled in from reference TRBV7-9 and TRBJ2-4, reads DTGVSQNPRHKITKRGQNVTFRCDPISEHNRLYWYRQTLGQGPEFLTYFQNEAQLEKSRLLSDRFSAERPKGSFSTLEIQRTEQGDSAMYLCASSSSQSGSEAKNIQYFGAGTRLSVL.

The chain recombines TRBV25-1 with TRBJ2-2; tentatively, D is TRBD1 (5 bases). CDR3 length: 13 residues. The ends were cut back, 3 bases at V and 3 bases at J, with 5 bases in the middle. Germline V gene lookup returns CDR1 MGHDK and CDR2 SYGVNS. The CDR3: CASSDRDTGELFF. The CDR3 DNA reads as TGTGCCAGCAGTGACAGGGACACCGGGGAGCTGTTTTTT.

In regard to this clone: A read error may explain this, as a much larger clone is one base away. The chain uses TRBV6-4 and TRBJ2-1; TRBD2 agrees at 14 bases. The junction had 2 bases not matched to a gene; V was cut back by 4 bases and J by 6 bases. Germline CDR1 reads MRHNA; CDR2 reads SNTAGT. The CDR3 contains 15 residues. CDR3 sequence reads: CASSAGTSGSNEQFF. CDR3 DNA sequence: TGTGCCAGCAGTGCCGGGACTAGCGGGAGCAATGAGCAGTTCTTC.

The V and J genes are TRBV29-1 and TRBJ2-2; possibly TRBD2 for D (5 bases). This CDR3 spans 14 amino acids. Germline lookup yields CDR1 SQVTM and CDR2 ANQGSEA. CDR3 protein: CICSEGWYTGELFF. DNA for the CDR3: TGCATCTGTTCAGAGGGATGGTACACCGGGGAGCTGTTTTTT.

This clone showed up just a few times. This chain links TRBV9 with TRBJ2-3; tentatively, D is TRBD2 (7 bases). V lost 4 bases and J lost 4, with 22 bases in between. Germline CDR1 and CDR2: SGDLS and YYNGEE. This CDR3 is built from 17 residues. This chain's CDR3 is CASSPHEGGGRADTQYF. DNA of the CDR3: TGTGCCAGCAGCCCCCACGAAGGGGGAGGGCGCGCAGATACGCAGTATTTT.

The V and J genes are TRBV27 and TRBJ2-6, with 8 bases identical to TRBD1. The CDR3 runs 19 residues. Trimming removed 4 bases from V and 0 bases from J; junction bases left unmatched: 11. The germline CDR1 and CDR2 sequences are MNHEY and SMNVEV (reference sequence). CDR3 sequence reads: CASSSWTGRSPSGANVLTF. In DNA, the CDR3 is TGTGCCAGCAGTTCCTGGACAGGGAGAAGCCCCTCTGGGGCCAACGTCCTGACTTTC.

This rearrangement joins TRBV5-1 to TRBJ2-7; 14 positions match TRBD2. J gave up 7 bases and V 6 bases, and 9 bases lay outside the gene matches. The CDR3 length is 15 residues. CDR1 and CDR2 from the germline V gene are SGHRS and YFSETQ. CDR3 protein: CASKMGTSGRQEQYF. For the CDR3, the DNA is TGCGCCAGCAAAATGGGGACTAGCGGGAGACAAGAGCAGTACTTC. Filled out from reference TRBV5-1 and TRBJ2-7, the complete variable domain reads KAGVTQTPRYLIKTRGQQVTLSCSPISGHRSVSWYQQTPGQGLQFLFEYFSETQRNKGNFPGRFSGRQFSNSRSEMNVSTLELGDSALYLCASKMGTSGRQEQYFGPGTRLTVT.

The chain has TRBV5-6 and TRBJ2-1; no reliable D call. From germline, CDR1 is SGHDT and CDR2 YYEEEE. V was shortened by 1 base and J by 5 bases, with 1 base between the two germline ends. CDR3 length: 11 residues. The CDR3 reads CASSLNNEQFF. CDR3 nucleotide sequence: TGTGCCAGCAGCTTGAACAATGAGCAGTTCTTC.

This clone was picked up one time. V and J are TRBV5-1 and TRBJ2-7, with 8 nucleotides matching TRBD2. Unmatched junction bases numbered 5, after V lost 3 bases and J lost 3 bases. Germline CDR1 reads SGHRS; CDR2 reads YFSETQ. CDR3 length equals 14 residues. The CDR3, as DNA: TGCGCCAGCAGCTGGGGACTAGGCCGCTACGAGCAGTACTTC. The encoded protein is CASSWGLGRYEQYF.

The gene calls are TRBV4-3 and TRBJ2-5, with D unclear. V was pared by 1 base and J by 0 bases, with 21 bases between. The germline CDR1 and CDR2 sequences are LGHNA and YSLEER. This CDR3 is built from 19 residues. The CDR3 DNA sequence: TGCGCCAGCAGCCAAGGAGTGTATGTGGCAGAAACCGACCAAGAGACCCAGTACTTC. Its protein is CASSQGVYVAETDQETQYF.

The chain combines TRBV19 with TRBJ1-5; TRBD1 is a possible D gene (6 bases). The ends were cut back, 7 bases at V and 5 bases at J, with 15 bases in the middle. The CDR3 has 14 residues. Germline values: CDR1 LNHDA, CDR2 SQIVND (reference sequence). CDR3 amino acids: CASTIQGRDQPQHF. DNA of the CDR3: TGTGCCAGTACCATTCAGGGGAGGGATCAGCCCCAGCATTTT.

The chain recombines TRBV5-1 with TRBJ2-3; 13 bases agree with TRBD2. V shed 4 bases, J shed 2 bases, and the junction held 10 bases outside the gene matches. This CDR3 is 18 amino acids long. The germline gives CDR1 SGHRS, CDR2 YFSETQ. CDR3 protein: CASSPGLAGDPFTDTQYF. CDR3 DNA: TGCGCCAGCAGCCCAGGACTAGCGGGAGATCCATTCACAGATACGCAGTATTTT. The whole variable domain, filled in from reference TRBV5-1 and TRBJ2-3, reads KAGVTQTPRYLIKTRGQQVTLSCSPISGHRSVSWYQQTPGQGLQFLFEYFSETQRNKGNFPGRFSGRQFSNSRSEMNVSTLELGDSALYLCASSPGLAGDPFTDTQYFGPGTRLTVL.

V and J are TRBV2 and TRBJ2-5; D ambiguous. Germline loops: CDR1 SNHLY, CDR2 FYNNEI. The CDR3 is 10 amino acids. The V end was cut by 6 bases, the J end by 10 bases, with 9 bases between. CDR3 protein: CASSRLFQYF. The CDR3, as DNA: TGTGCCAGCAGCCGACTTTTCCAGTACTTC. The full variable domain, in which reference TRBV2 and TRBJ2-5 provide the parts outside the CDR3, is EPEVTQTPSHQVTQMGQEVILRCVPISNHLYFYWYRQILGQKVEFLVSFYNNEISEKSEIFDDQFSVERPDGSNFTLKIRSTKLEDSAMYFCASSRLFQYFGPGTRLLVL.

CDR3 residues: CASRAEETQYF. CDR3 nucleotide sequence: TGCGCCAGCAGAGCGGAAGAGACCCAGTACTTC. The J gene is TRBJ2-5, the V gene TRBV5-1; a possible D gene is TRBD2 (5 bases). Germline CDR1 is SGHRS and CDR2 is YFSETQ. Between the trimmed V and J ends, which lost 5 bases and 3 bases, there was a span of 5 bases. The CDR3 spans 11 residues.

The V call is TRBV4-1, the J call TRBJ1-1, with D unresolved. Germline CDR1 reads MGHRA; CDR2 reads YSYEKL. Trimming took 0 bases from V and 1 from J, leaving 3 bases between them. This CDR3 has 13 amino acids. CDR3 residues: CASSQDPNTEAFF. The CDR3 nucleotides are TGCGCCAGCAGCCAAGATCCGAACACTGAAGCTTTCTTT.